This TCR beta chain appears in the sequencing data of a study of response to subunit inactivated influenza vaccine. Findings of the study overall: Each seasonal flu vaccination may recruit only limited new T cells, authors suggested.

This clonotype was counted a single time. Its antigen is unidentified. TCRdb processed the RT-PCR reads anew with MiXCR; each CDR3 protein has one entry. In the table there are roughly 710,000 distinct CDR3 sequences, around 15% of which are singletons. From germline, CDR1 is MDHEN and CDR2 SYDVKM. This CDR3 has 15 amino acids. J lost 4 bases, V lost 4 bases, and 9 bases had no gene match. The chain links TRBV28 to TRBJ2-7, with 8 bases matching TRBD2. The sequences come from PBMCs from blood, collected 14 to 15 days before vaccination. This sequence was found in a man in his fifties or sixties who received an inactivated influenza vaccine. CDR3 protein: CASSSNGRAKYEQYF. The CDR3 DNA sequence: TGTGCCAGCAGTTCGAACGGGAGGGCCAAGTACGAGCAGTACTTC. Full variable domain (rest looked up from reference TRBV28 and TRBJ2-7): DVKVTQSSRYLVKRTGEKVFLECVQDMDHENMFWYRQDPGLGLRLIYFSYDVKMKEKGDIPEGYSVSREKKERFSLILESASTNQTSMYLCASSSNGRAKYEQYFGPGTRLTVT.